These T cell receptor beta chains were read from a single sample in a study of CD8 T cells in Susac syndrome. In TCRdb, the immunoSEQ multiplex PCR reads were re-called with MiXCR into one record per CDR3 protein. There are under 200,000 distinct CDR3 sequences in the sample; 80% to 95% occur only once, and roughly 0.096% lies in the top ten. Sequencing was performed on CD4+ T cells from PBMCs. Every receptor here comes from a human donor in good health. CDR3s include the opening cysteine and the closing phenylalanine or tryptophan. D genes are given only for firm matches. Part of the rows lack a size; the others show once, few, many or a class for expanded clones.

NA | TRBJ2-7 | TRBV12-3/TRBV12-4 | 14 | NA | TGTGCCAGCAGTTTAGGTTCAGGGCTCTACGAGCAGTACTTC | CASSLGSGLYEQYF
NA | TRBJ1-5 | TRBV27 | 15 | NA | TGTGCCAGCTCCCAGCAGGGACTGGACAATCAGCCCCAGCATTTT | CASSQQGLDNQPQHF
TRBD2 | TRBJ2-3 | TRBV4-2 | 16 | NA | TGTGCCAGCAGCCAAGTTCAAGCGGGGAGCACAGATACGCAGTATTTT | CASSQVQAGSTDTQYF
NA | TRBJ2-1 | TRBV27 | 17 | NA | TGTGCCAGCAGCAAAAGTTCCGGGACAAGGTACTACAATGAGCAGTTCTTC | CASSKSSGTRYYNEQFF
NA | TRBJ1-5 | TRBV2 | 16 | NA | TGTGCCAGCAGGAGGGGTGGTCGGGAGGGCAATCAGCCCCAGCATTTT | CASRRGGREGNQPQHF
NA | TRBJ1-1 | TRBV20-1 | 13 | NA | TGCAGTGCTCAGGACACATTGAGCACTGAAGCTTTCTTT | CSAQDTLSTEAFF
NA | TRBJ2-2 | TRBV5-1 | 16 | NA | TGCGCCAGCACCTTGGTCGGGGCTCCGAACACCGGGGAGCTGTTTTTT | CASTLVGAPNTGELFF
NA | TRBJ2-6 | TRBV12-3/TRBV12-4 | 14 | few | TGTGCCAGCAGTTTTGGCTCTGGGGCCAACGTCCTGACTTTC | CASSFGSGANVLTF
NA | TRBJ1-6 | TRBV6-5 | 16 | NA | TGTGCCAGCAGTTACTCTAGCGGTCCTAGACGGTCACCCCTCCACTTT | CASSYSSGPRRSPLHF
NA | TRBJ2-5 | TRBV5-8 | 16 | NA | TGTGCCAGCAGCTTAAGGCGCGGGATGTACCAAGAGACCCAGTACTTC | CASSLRRGMYQETQYF
NA | TRBJ1-1 | TRBV4-1 | 12 | once | TGCGCCAGCAGCCCCCGGGACCAACAAGCTTTCTTT | CASSPRDQQAFF
NA | TRBJ1-5 | TRBV7-2 | 13 | NA | TGTGCCAGCAGCTCCTGGGGGGATCAGCCCCAGCATTTT | CASSSWGDQPQHF
NA | TRBJ2-2 | TRBV13 | 15 | NA | TGTGCCAGCCGCCCGGGCCCGGTGAACACCGGGGAGCTGTTTTTT | CASRPGPVNTGELFF
NA | TRBJ1-1 | TRBV5-1 | 14 | NA | TGCGCCAGCAGCGTGGACAGTCCTAACACTGAAGCTTTCTTT | CASSVDSPNTEAFF
NA | TRBJ2-5 | TRBV6-6 | 13 | NA | TGTGCCAGCAGTTACCAGGGAAGAGAGACCCAGTACTTC | CASSYQGRETQYF
TRBD2 | TRBJ2-3 | TRBV7-9 | 15 | NA | TGTGCCAGCAGCCGTAGCGGGGCGGATGGAGATACGCAGTATTTT | CASSRSGADGDTQYF
NA | TRBJ1-1 | TRBV20-1 | 17 | NA | TGCAGTGCTAGAGGCCGGACAGTAACAATCAGAGTACTTGAAGCTTTCTTT | CSARGRTVTIRVLEAFF
NA | TRBJ1-5 | TRBV28 | 16 | NA | TGTGCCAGCAGTTCCAGCTTCCCGAGGAAGGATCAGCCCCAGCATTTT | CASSSSFPRKDQPQHF
NA | TRBJ1-6 | TRBV15 | 15 | NA | TGTGCCACCAGCCTAACGGGGGACAATAATTCACCCCTCCACTTT | CATSLTGDNNSPLHF
NA | TRBJ1-3 | TRBV7-2 | 14 | NA | TGTGCCAGCGGCCCTGGCGGGACAGGAAACACCATATATTTT | CASGPGGTGNTIYF
NA | TRBJ1-1 | TRBV20-1 | 14 | NA | TGCAGTGCTAGAGATCGCAGGGCGGACACTGAAGCTTTCTTT | CSARDRRADTEAFF
NA | TRBJ1-2 | TRBV4-2 | 15 | NA | TGTGCCAGCAGCCCGGAAGGGGCGCAGGGCTATGGCTACACCTTC | CASSPEGAQGYGYTF
NA | TRBJ1-5 | TRBV20-1 | 11 | NA | TGCAGTGCTAGGGGGGCTCAGCCCCAGCATTTT | CSARGAQPQHF
TRBD2 | TRBJ2-1 | TRBV10-3 | 15 | NA | TGTGCCATCAGCCTAGCGGGGGGGACCTACAATGAGCAGTTCTTC | CAISLAGGTYNEQFF
NA | TRBJ2-5 | TRBV14 | 12 | NA | TGTGCCAGCAGCCAAGATCCCAGGACCCAGTACTTC | CASSQDPRTQYF
TRBD1 | TRBJ2-4 | TRBV19 | 14 | NA | TGTGCCAGTACCCCACAGGGGATCAAAAACATTCAGTACTTC | CASTPQGIKNIQYF
TRBD2 | TRBJ2-1 | TRBV20-1 | 16 | NA | TGCAGTGCTAGCGAGCCGGGGGGGGCCCGTTACAATGAGCAGTTCTTC | CSASEPGGARYNEQFF
TRBD1 | TRBJ1-1 | TRBV7-9 | 15 | NA | TGTGCCAGCAGCGCTAGGACAGGGGAGAACACTGAAGCTTTCTTT | CASSARTGENTEAFF
NA | TRBJ2-7 | TRBV6-1 | 11 | NA | TGTGCCAGCAGTCCCGGACAAGGGCAGTACTTC | CASSPGQGQYF
NA | TRBJ1-4 | TRBV3-1 | 11 | NA | TGTGCCAGCAGCCGCGGCGGGACATCAACTTTT | CASSRGGTSTF
TRBD1 | TRBJ1-5 | TRBV6-5 | 13 | NA | TGTGCCAGCAGCTGGGACAGGGAACAGCCCCAGCATTTT | CASSWDREQPQHF
TRBD1 | TRBJ1-1 | TRBV5-1 | 14 | NA | TGCGCCAGCAGCATAGACAGGGGCGAGACTGAAGCTTTCTTT | CASSIDRGETEAFF
TRBD1 | TRBJ2-7 | TRBV5-1 | 15 | NA | TGCGCCAGCAGCTTGTGGTTGGGACAGGACTACGAGCAGTACTTC | CASSLWLGQDYEQYF
NA | TRBJ1-4 | TRBV7-2 | 15 | NA | TGTGCCAGCAGCTTAGCGGCGAGACGTAATGAAAAACTGTTTTTT | CASSLAARRNEKLFF
NA | TRBJ2-2 | TRBV12-3/TRBV12-4 | 15 | NA | TGTGCCAGCACCCCCGGACTACTAGGCCCCGGGGAGCTGTTTTTT | CASTPGLLGPGELFF
NA | TRBJ1-2 | TRBV29-1 | 11 | NA | TGCAGCGTTGCTGAGAACTATGGCTACACCTTC | CSVAENYGYTF
NA | TRBJ2-7 | TRBV27 | 13 | NA | TGTGCCAGTAAGGACCGGGCCGGCTACGAGCAGTACTTC | CASKDRAGYEQYF
NA | TRBJ2-3 | TRBV6-5 | 14 | NA | TGTGCCAGCAGGCGGGCTAGCTGGACAGATACGCAGTATTTT | CASRRASWTDTQYF
TRBD1 | TRBJ1-4 | TRBV18 | 17 | once | TGTGCCAGCTCACCACTGACAGGGGCCGGATTACGAGAAAAACTGTTTTTT | CASSPLTGAGLREKLFF
TRBD1 | TRBJ1-4 | TRBV19 | 17 | NA | TGTGCCAGTAGTATGGACAGGCGCCAGACAAGTTCAGAAAAACTGTTTTTT | CASSMDRRQTSSEKLFF
TRBD2 | TRBJ2-1 | TRBV6-5 | 17 | NA | TGTGCCAGCAGTTACTCATCCGGGACTAGCGCCTACAATGAGCAGTTCTTC | CASSYSSGTSAYNEQFF
NA | TRBJ1-1 | TRBV18 | 18 | NA | TGTGCCAGCTCACCACGGTCGCTCGGGGGCGTACAGAACACTGAAGTTTTCTTT | CASSPRSLGGVQNTEVFF
NA | TRBJ2-7 | TRBV5-1 | 15 | NA | TGCGCCAGCAGCCCCAGTACCGGGCACCTCTACGAGCAGTACTTC | CASSPSTGHLYEQYF
TRBD2 | TRBJ2-3 | TRBV19 | 15 | NA | TGTGCCAGTACGACTAGCGGGGAGTACACAGATACGCAGTATTTT | CASTTSGEYTDTQYF
TRBD1 | TRBJ2-3 | TRBV7-9 | 16 | NA | TGTGCCAGCATCCTTGGAGGGACAGGGAGGGCGGATACGCAGTATTTT | CASILGGTGRADTQYF
NA | TRBJ2-2 | TRBV7-3 | 14 | NA | TGTGCCAGCAGTCTTAAATCAGGAGCCGGGGAGCTGTTTTTT | CASSLKSGAGELFF
NA | TRBJ1-2 | TRBV20-1 | 16 | NA | TGCAGTGCTAGAACCCCCAGTAGCCCAGGCTTGGATGGCTACACCTTC | CSARTPSSPGLDGYTF
TRBD2 | TRBJ2-5 | TRBV3-1 | 16 | NA | TGTGCCAGCAGCCAAGAACCAGCGGGGTCACGAGAGACCCAGTACTTC | CASSQEPAGSRETQYF
TRBD2 | TRBJ2-2 | TRBV2 | 16 | NA | TGTGCCAGCAGGAGGGGGACTAGCGGGGGAGGCGGGGAGCTGTTTTTT | CASRRGTSGGGGELFF
TRBD1 | TRBJ2-2 | TRBV6-1 | 16 | NA | TGTGCCAGCAGTCGAGACCCGGGACAGGGTACCGGGGAGCTGTTTTTT | CASSRDPGQGTGELFF
NA | TRBJ1-5 | TRBV7-8 | 15 | NA | TGTGCCAGCAGCTTAAGTAGGTCCTTCAATCAGCCCCAGCATTTT | CASSLSRSFNQPQHF